A selection of T cell receptor beta chains follows, all from one sample in a study of T cells after yellow fever vaccination. TCRdb processed the 5' RACE reads anew with MiXCR; each CDR3 protein has one entry. Among some 320,000 distinct CDR3 sequences listed, approximately 9% were seen once. This material consisted of PBMCs, taken on the day of the first yellow fever vaccination. Source of these receptors: a young man who received the YFV17D yellow fever vaccine. Each CDR3 is given with its conserved first and last residue.

V	J	CDR3
TRBV30	TRBJ1-4	CAWSVRRGEKLFF
TRBV7-8	TRBJ2-2	CASSSYGGANTGELFF
TRBV4-2	TRBJ1-1	CASSQDLGRGGTEAFF
TRBV4-2	TRBJ2-1	CASSQTQLNNEQFF
TRBV2	TRBJ1-4	CASYPGPIDEKLFF
TRBV6-2/TRBV6-3	TRBJ2-3	CASSQTTDTQYF
TRBV10-2	TRBJ2-5	CASSEGGGLQETQYF
TRBV5-4	TRBJ1-4	CASSLLGQATRATNEKLFF
TRBV4-1	TRBJ2-1	CASSHPSGGAYEQFF
TRBV27	TRBJ1-1	CASSLSPGSSTEAFF
TRBV12-3/TRBV12-4	TRBJ2-2	CASSFRGFGELFF
TRBV7-8	TRBJ2-4	CASSLGGDPIQYF
TRBV18	TRBJ1-1	CASSPTGLAGATEAFF
TRBV5-1	TRBJ2-3	CASSLNGQVPATDTQYF
TRBV12-3/TRBV12-4	TRBJ2-3	CASSLALGTGGKADTQYF
TRBV20-1	TRBJ1-2	CSAFPNPGTNYGYTF
TRBV24-1	TRBJ1-2	CATSDSQGDSGYTF
TRBV7-2	TRBJ2-5	CASSLIGIAGQETQYF
TRBV6-1	TRBJ1-2	CASAPAVGTYGYTF
TRBV29-1	TRBJ2-1	CSVVKGGAGPSGEQFF
TRBV7-2	TRBJ2-2	CASSFSGATGELFF
TRBV9	TRBJ1-2	CASSVGPGKRYGYTF
TRBV7-6	TRBJ1-4	CASSPSQGASQEKLFF
TRBV9	TRBJ2-3	CASSEGQGLDTQYF
TRBV6-5	TRBJ1-6	CASSYDSYNSPLHF
TRBV5-1	TRBJ2-5	CASSFRGTTMPETQYF
TRBV29-1	TRBJ2-3	CSVDRTGHSTDTQYF
TRBV15	TRBJ1-1	CATSSGPLSDAFF
TRBV5-1	TRBJ2-2	CASSLGIETGYTGELFF